The clone carrying this T cell receptor beta chain was seen a handful of times. Germline CDR1 reads DFQATT; CDR2 reads SNEGSKA (reference sequence). Germline trimming cut 5 bases from V and 6 bases from J; bases unmatched to any gene: 10. There are 13 residues in the CDR3. This entry is derived from a study of patients and donors after allogeneic stem cell transplantation. TCRdb used MiXCR to reprocess the RT-PCR reads, holding one entry per CDR3 protein. Here the sample spans 920,000 or so distinct CDR3 sequences, about 20% being singletons. The clonotype was recovered from a human donor who was either an allogeneic HSCT recipient or a stem cell or donor lymphocyte infusion donor (not recorded which). It is not recorded whose cells these are; they may come from a transplant donor. The sample consisted of blood, either unsorted or a sorted T cell fraction (not recorded which). The J gene is TRBJ2-7, the V gene TRBV20-1, with TRBD2 matching over 7 bases. The CDR3 here is CSAHRAGGSEQYF. The DNA for the CDR3 is TGCAGTGCTCACCGGGCCGGGGGGTCCGAGCAGTACTTC.